This T cell receptor beta chain was recorded in a study of cytomegalovirus exposure and HLA in healthy donors. Notes on the study in general: The productive fraction for most TCR beta V segments was about 87% or about 30% in an earlier analysis. CMV serostatus was the sole immune exposure data available.

Germline V gene lookup returns CDR1 MNHEY and CDR2 SMNVEV (reference sequence). Trimming stripped 5 bases from V and 3 bases from J, with 8 bases between. The CDR3 is made up of 14 amino acids. The study ran its PCR with 60 Vbeta and 13 Jbeta primers. The authors' processing: Approximately 11 million of the about 80 million unique TCR beta chains counted in a later analysis were shared. TCRdb keeps only in-frame clones here, not all; method: immunoSEQ multiplex PCR. Clone size and the V and J calls come from that table; the DNA yielded D and trimming. This sample carries over 50,000 clones, 70% to 75% of them seen once, and the ten largest clones take about a third. As for this clone: Its target is not known.

The specimen sequenced was PBMCs. The chain employs TRBV27 and TRBJ1-6, with D uncertain. This TCR derives from a man between 40 and 49 years old in good health and CMV-seropositive. CDR3 in amino acids: CASSRLDYNSPLHF. CDR3 DNA sequence: TGTGCCAGCAGTCGACTGGACTATAATTCACCCCTCCACTTT.